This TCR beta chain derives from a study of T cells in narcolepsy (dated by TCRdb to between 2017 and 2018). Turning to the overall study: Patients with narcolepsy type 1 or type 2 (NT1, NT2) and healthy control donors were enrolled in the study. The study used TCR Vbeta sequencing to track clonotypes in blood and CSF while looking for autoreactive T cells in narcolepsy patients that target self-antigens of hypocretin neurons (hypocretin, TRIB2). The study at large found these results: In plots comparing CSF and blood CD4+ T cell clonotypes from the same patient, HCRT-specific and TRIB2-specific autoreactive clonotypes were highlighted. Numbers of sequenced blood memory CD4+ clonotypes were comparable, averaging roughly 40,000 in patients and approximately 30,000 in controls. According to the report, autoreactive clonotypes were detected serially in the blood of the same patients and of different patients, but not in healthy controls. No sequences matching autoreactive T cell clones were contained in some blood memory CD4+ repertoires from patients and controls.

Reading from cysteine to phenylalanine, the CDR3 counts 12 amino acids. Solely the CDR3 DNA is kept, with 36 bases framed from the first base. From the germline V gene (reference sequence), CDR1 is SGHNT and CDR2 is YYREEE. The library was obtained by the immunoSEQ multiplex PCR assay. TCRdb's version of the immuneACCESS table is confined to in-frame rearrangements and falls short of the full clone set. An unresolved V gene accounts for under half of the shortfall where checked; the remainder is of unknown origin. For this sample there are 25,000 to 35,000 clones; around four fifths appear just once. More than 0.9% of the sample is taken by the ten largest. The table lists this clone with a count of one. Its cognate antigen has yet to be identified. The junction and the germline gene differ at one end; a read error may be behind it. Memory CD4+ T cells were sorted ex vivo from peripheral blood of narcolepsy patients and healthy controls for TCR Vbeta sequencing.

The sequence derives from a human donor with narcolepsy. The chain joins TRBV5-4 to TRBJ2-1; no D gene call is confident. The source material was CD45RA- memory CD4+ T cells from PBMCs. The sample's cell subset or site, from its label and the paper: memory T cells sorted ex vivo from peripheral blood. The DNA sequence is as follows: TGTGCCAGCAGCTTGTCCTCCAATGAGCAGTTCTTC. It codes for CASSLSSNEQFF. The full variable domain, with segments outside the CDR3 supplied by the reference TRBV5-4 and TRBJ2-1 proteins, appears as ETGVTQSPTHLIKTRGQQVTLRCSSQSGHNTVSWYQQALGQGPQFIFQYYREEENGRGNFPPRFSGLQFPNYSSELNVNALELDDSALYLCASSLSSNEQFFGPGTRLTVL.